A selection of T cell receptor beta chains follows, all from one sample in a study of tumor and adjacent non-tumor tissue in lung cancer. TCRdb re-called the multiplex PCR reads through MiXCR, storing one row per CDR3 protein. The table shows under 150,000 distinct CDR3 sequences, with around 61% occurring only once. The sample comprised lung tumor tissue. Every receptor here comes from a man aged 55 to 70 with small cell lung cancer. Both conserved end residues are part of each CDR3. The D gene is left open where the match is weak. The size field is filled for only some rows; it gives once, few, many or a size class.

j_gene | d_gene | abundance | v_gene | CDR3aa | CDR3nt
TRBJ1-4 | - | - | TRBV12-3/TRBV12-4 | CASSYRTDIHEKLFF | TGTGCCAGCAGTTATAGGACAGATATTCATGAAAAACTGTTTTTT
TRBJ2-1 | - | - | TRBV20-1 | CSARLHASTSYNEQFF | TGCAGTGCTAGACTTCACGCCAGTACCTCCTACAATGAGCAGTTCTTC
TRBJ1-1 | TRBD1 | many | TRBV28 | CASGGRDSHTFF | TGTGCCAGCGGGGGCCGGGACAGTCATACTTTCTTT
TRBJ1-5 | - | - | TRBV12-3/TRBV12-4 | CASILAAGSSNQSQHF | TGTGCCAGCATTTTAGCGGCAGGAAGTAGCAATCAGTCCCAGCATTTT
TRBJ2-3 | - | - | TRBV6-2/TRBV6-3 | CASSHSPGGWFDTQYF | TGTGCCAGCAGTCACTCTCCAGGGGGGTGGTTTGATACGCAGTATTTT
TRBJ2-5 | TRBD2 | - | TRBV7-8 | CASSHIAGGIETQYF | TGTGCCAGCAGCCACATAGCGGGAGGAATTGAGACCCAGTACTTC
TRBJ2-3 | - | once | TRBV11-3 | CANSLVVNTETRYF | TGTGCCAACAGCTTAGTGGTAAACACAGAAACGCGGTATTTT
TRBJ2-1 | - | - | TRBV11-2 | CASNKGGGDYNEQFF | TGTGCCAGCAACAAAGGGGGAGGGGACTACAATGAGCAGTTCTTC
TRBJ2-1 | TRBD1 | - | TRBV5-4 | CASSPMSLGTGIVEQFF | TGTGCCAGCAGCCCAATGTCCCTAGGGACAGGGATAGTTGAGCAGTTCTTC
TRBJ2-5 | TRBD2 | - | TRBV11-3 | CASRAGGEEAQYF | TGTGCCAGCAGGGCTGGGGGGGAAGAGGCTCAGTACTTC
TRBJ2-3 | TRBD2 | - | TRBV13 | CASSSSYTRTSGDTQYF | TGTGCCAGCAGCTCAAGTTACACCCGGACTAGCGGAGATACGCAGTATTTT
TRBJ2-7 | - | many | TRBV6-5 | CASSLRDWSSYEQYF | TGTGCCAGCAGTCTCCGGGACTGGAGCTCCTACGAGCAGTACTTC
TRBJ2-1 | TRBD2 | once | TRBV11-2 | CTSEGTSGSDEQFF | TGTACCAGCGAGGGGACTAGCGGGTCCGATGAGCAGTTCTTC
TRBJ1-2 | - | - | TRBV6-5 | CASSYSNPGDGGYGYTF | TGTGCCAGCAGTTACTCGAACCCCGGGGATGGTGGCTATGGTTACACCTTC
TRBJ1-5 | TRBD1 | many | TRBV6-2/TRBV6-3 | CASSRTGGWNQPQHF | TGTGCCAGCAGCCGGACAGGGGGGTGGAATCAGCCCCAGCATTTT
TRBJ2-5 | - | - | TRBV20-1 | CSAFPPAGDPETQYF | TGCAGTGCTTTCCCCCCAGCGGGTGACCCAGAGACCCAGTACTTC
TRBJ2-5 | TRBD1 | once | TRBV11-3 | CASRRDRVSLETQYF | TGTGCCAGCAGGCGGGACAGGGTATCCTTAGAGACCCAGTACTTC
TRBJ2-1 | - | - | TRBV20-1 | CDAGVEQIF | TGCGATGCAGGGGTAGAGCAGATCTTC
TRBJ1-6 | - | - | TRBV28 | CASTQADSPLHF | TGTGCCAGCACTCAGGCGGATTCACCCCTCCACTTT
TRBJ1-6 | - | - | TRBV6-5 | CASRQVEDSPLHF | TGTGCCAGCAGACAGGTTGAAGATTCACCCCTCCACTTT
TRBJ2-1 | - | - | TRBV11-3 | CDSSLARGYNEQFF | TGTGACAGCAGCTTAGCGAGGGGATACAATGAGCAGTTCTTC
TRBJ2-2 | - | - | TRBV30 | CAWSVFRTGELFF | TGTGCCTGGAGTGTATTCCGCACCGGGGAGCTGTTTTTT
TRBJ1-4 | TRBD1 | - | TRBV4-1 | CASSQEGQGNEKLFF | TGCGCCAGCAGCCAAGAGGGACAGGGGAATGAAAAACTGTTTTTT
TRBJ2-1 | - | - | TRBV11-1 | CASRQDLLPGADYNEQFF | TGTGCCAGCAGACAAGATCTCCTGCCGGGGGCGGATTACAATGAGCAGTTCTTC
TRBJ2-1 | TRBD2 | - | TRBV12-3/TRBV12-4 | CASSGLVGPSSLLVEQFF | TGTGCCAGCAGTGGACTAGTGGGACCCTCATCCCTACTGGTTGAGCAGTTCTTC
TRBJ1-6 | - | - | TRBV20-1 | CSARVRGSRNSPIHF | TGTAGTGCTAGGGTCCGGGGTTCGAGGAATTCACCCATCCACTTT
TRBJ2-1 | TRBD2 | - | TRBV6-5 | CASSCSEVGGLQFF | TGTGCCAGCAGTTGCTCAGAGGTGGGAGGGTTGCAGTTCTTC
TRBJ1-1 | TRBD1 | many | TRBV29-1 | CSVRGQGLNTEAFF | TGCAGCGTTCGGGGACAGGGACTTAACACTGAAGCTTTCTTT
TRBJ1-1 | TRBD1 | few | TRBV20-1 | CSARSRGQDTEAFF | TGCAGTGCTAGGTCCAGGGGGCAGGACACTGAAGCTTTCTTT
TRBJ2-1 | - | - | TRBV28 | CASSPDRLSYNEQSF | TGTGCCAGCAGTCCCGACCGACTCTCCTACAATGAGCAGTCCTTC
TRBJ1-1 | - | few | TRBV5-1 | CASSSIQGTEAFF | TGCGCCAGCAGCTCAATCCAGGGAACTGAAGCTTTCTTT
TRBJ2-7 | TRBD2 | - | TRBV12-3/TRBV12-4 | CASRGVAGGNYEQYF | TGTGCCAGTAGGGGAGTAGCGGGGGGCAACTACGAGCAGTACTTC
TRBJ2-6 | - | once | TRBV28 | CASSVPGGAGANVLTF | TGTGCCAGCAGTGTTCCAGGGGGGGCTGGGGCCAACGTCCTGACTTTC
TRBJ2-2 | - | - | TRBV28 | CTSLRAKTGELFF | TGTACCAGCCTGCGGGCGAAAACCGGGGAGCTGTTTTTT
TRBJ1-1 | - | - | TRBV20-1 | CSASDPSGRPNTEAFF | TGCAGTGCTAGCGACCCTTCGGGGAGACCGAACACTGAAGCTTTCTTT
TRBJ2-5 | - | - | TRBV11-1 | CASSTITDETQYF | TGTGCCAGCAGCACCATAACAGATGAGACCCAGTACTTC
TRBJ1-1 | - | - | TRBV5-4 | CASSPQRDLNTEAFF | TGTGCCAGCAGCCCGCAAAGGGACCTGAACACTGAAGCTTTCTTT
TRBJ2-1 | TRBD2 | once | TRBV20-1 | CSARETSRPYNEQFF | TGCAGTGCTAGAGAGACTAGCAGACCATACAATGAGCAGTTCTTC
TRBJ2-1 | TRBD2 | - | TRBV20-1 | CSAPGTSSVLNEQFF | TGCAGTGCCCCTGGGACTAGTAGTGTTCTTAATGAGCAGTTCTTC
TRBJ1-4 | - | - | TRBV20-1 | CSARAPGQKLFF | TGCAGTGCTAGGGCGCCGGGACAAAAACTGTTTTTT
TRBJ2-5 | TRBD1 | once | TRBV14 | CASSQESGQLQETQYF | TGTGCCAGCAGCCAAGAGTCGGGACAGCTCCAAGAGACCCAGTACTTC
TRBJ2-7 | - | - | TRBV11-2 | CTSAGGYEQYF | TGTACAAGCGCCGGGGGCTACGAGCAGTACTTC